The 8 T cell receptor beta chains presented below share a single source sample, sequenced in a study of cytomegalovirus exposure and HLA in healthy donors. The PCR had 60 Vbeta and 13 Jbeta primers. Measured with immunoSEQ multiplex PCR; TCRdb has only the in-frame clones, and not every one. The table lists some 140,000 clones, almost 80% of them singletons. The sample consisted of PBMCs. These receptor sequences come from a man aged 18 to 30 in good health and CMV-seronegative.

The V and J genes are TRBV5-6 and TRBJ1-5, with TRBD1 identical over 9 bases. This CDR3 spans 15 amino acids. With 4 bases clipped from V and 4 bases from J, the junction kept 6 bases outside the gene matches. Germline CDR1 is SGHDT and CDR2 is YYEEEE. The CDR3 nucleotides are TGTGCCAGCAGCCAAGGGACAGGGAGAAATCAGCCCCAGCATTTT. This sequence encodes CASSQGTGRNQPQHF.

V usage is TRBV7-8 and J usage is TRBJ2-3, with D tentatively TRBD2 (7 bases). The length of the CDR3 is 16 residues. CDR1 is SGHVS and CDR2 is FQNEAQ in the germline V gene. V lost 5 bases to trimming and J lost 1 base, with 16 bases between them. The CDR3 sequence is CASSPLGGRGTDTQYF. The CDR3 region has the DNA TGTGCCAGCAGCCCTTTGGGGGGGCGAGGCACAGATACGCAGTATTTT.

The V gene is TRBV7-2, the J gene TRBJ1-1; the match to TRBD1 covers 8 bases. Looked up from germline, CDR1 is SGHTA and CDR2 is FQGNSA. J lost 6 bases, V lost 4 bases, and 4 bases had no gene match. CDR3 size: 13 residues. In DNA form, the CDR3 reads TGTGCCAGCAGCTCAGGACAGGGCCCTGAAGCTTTCTTT. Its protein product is CASSSGQGPEAFF.

CDR3 in amino acids: CASEGRGVPNYGYTF. CDR3 nucleotides: TGTGCCAGTGAGGGCAGGGGGGTCCCTAACTATGGCTACACCTTC. This chain links TRBV9 with TRBJ1-2; 7 nucleotides agree with TRBD1. J was trimmed by 0 bases and V by 8 bases; bases with no gene match: 10. The CDR3 is 15 residues long. Germline V CDR1 and CDR2: SGDLS, YYNGEE.

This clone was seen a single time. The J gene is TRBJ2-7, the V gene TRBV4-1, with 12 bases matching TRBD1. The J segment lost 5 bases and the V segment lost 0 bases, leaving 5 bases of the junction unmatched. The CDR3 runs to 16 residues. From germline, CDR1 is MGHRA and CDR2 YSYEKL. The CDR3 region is CASSQEAGTGGNEQYF. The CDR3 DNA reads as TGCGCCAGCAGCCAAGAAGCCGGGACAGGGGGCAACGAGCAGTACTTC.

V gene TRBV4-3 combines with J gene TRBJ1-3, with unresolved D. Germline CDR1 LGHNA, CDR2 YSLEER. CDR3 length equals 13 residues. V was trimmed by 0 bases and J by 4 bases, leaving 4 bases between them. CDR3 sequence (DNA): TGCGCCAGCAGCCAAGAACTGGGAAACACCATATATTTT. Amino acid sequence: CASSQELGNTIYF.

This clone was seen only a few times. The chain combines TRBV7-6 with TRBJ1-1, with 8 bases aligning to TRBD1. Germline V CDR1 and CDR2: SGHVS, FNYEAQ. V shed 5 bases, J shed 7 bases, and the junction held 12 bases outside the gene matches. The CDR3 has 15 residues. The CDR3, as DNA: TGTGCCAGCAGCCTCGGACAGGGCCCGATCCATGAAGCTTTCTTT. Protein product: CASSLGQGPIHEAFF.

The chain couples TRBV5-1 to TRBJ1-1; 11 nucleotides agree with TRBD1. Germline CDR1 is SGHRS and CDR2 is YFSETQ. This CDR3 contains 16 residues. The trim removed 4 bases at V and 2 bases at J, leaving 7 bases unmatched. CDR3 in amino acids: CASSIGTGGINTEAFF. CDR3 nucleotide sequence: TGCGCCAGCAGCATAGGGACAGGGGGAATAAACACTGAAGCTTTCTTT.